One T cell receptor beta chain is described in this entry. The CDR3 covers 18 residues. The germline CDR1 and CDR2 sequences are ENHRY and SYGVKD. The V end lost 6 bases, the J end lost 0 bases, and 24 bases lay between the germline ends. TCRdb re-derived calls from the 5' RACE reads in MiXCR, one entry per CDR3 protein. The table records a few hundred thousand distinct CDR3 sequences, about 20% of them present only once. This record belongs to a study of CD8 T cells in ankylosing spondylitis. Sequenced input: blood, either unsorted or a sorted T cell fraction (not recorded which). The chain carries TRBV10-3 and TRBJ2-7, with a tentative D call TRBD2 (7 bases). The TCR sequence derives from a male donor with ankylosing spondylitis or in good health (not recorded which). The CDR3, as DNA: TGTGCCATCAGAGGGGGGGGGGCCAGCGCAGGGTTCTCCTACGAGCAGTACTTC. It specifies CAIRGGGASAGFSYEQYF.